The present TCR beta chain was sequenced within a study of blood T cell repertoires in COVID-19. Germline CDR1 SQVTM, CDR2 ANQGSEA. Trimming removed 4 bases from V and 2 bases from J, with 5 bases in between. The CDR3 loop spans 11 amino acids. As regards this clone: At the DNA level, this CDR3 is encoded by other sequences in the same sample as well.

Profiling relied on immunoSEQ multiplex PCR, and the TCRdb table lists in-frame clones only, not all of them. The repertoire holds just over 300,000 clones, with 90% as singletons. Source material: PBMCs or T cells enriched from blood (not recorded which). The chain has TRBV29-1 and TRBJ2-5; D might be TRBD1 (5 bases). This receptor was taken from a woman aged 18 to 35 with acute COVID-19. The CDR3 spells CSVGQQETQYF. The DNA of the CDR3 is TGCAGCGTTGGACAGCAAGAGACCCAGTACTTC.